This paragraph covers one TCR beta chain sequence. No antigen is known for it. The germline gives CDR1 SEHNR, CDR2 FQNEAQ (reference sequence). V lost 1 base and J 2 bases, leaving 8 bases between the germline ends. The CDR3 sequence is 14 residues long. The data originate from a study of identical twins. Study-level results: Monozygotic twin pairs showed more out-of-frame TCR alpha sharing than models estimated. In beta out-of-frame sequences, the excess sharing between twins was weaker.

TCRdb processed the 5' RACE reads anew with MiXCR; each CDR3 protein has one entry. The sample has nearly 200,000 distinct CDR3 sequences, roughly 15% seen once. The data were also submitted as part of a second study, on T cells expressing NK-cell markers. From that paper: It is unclear if expanded NKG2C-expressing clones target HCMV antigens.

The TCR sequence derives from a woman aged 18-29 years in good health. The rearrangement uses TRBV7-9 and TRBJ1-1; D is unclear. The specimen sequenced was CD8+ T cells sorted from blood. CDR3 in amino acids: CASSLVRGNTEAFF. The CDR3 coding sequence is TGTGCCAGCAGCTTAGTCCGTGGTAACACTGAAGCTTTCTTT.